These 25 T cell receptor beta chains share one sample of origin, sequenced in a study of T cells in Graves' hyperthyroidism and ophthalmopathy. Regions amplified from RNA transcripts were the TCR beta CDR3 regions. Carried out on the TCR CDR3, a first-round RT-PCR used the HTBI primer set. TCRdb called the multiplex PCR reads again in MiXCR, with one record for every CDR3 protein. Found here are over 700,000 distinct CDR3 sequences, roughly 40% of them singletons; the top ten hold over 8%. Material: blood. Receptors originate from a man between 18 and 35 years old with Graves' hyperthyroidism.

This chain connects TRBV20-1 to TRBJ2-5; D tentatively fits TRBD1 or TRBD2 (7 bases each). CDR3 length equals 15 residues. Germline V gene lookup returns CDR1 DFQATT and CDR2 SNEGSKA (reference sequence). V dropped 3 bases and J dropped 1 base, with 15 bases sitting between them. DNA for the CDR3: TGCAGTGCTAGGCGCGGGGAGGGGGCCCAAGAGACCCAGTACTTC. Its translation: CSARRGEGAQETQYF.

The sample holds one count of this clonotype. A much larger clone is a single base away; this may be a read error. The CDR3 nucleotides are TGCGCCAGCGGCTCTGGACAGGGGCAAGCTTTCTTT. Translated: CASGSGQGQAFF. The chain is built from TRBV5-1 and TRBJ1-1; 9 bases map to TRBD1. V lost 7 bases and J lost 9; bases outside the gene matches: 7. Germline values: CDR1 SGHRS, CDR2 YFSETQ. The CDR3 is made up of 12 amino acids. The full variable domain, rest sourced from reference TRBV5-1 and TRBJ1-1, is KAGVTQTPRYLIKTRGQQVTLSCSPISGHRSVSWYQQTPGQGLQFLFEYFSETQRNKGNFPGRFSGRQFSNSRSEMNVSTLELGDSALYLCASGSGQGQAFFGQGTRLTVV.

This clonotype was counted between two and nine times. CDR3 sequence (DNA): TGTGCCAGCAGCTCGGGACGGCTCTTGGGGGAGACCCAGTACTTC. It translates to CASSSGRLLGETQYF. The chain links TRBV7-9 to TRBJ2-5, with D perhaps assigned TRBD1 or TRBD2 (5 bases each). With 4 bases removed from V and 5 bases from J, the gap between germline ends came to 17 bases. Germline loops: CDR1 SEHNR, CDR2 FQNEAQ (reference sequence). This CDR3 has 15 residues.

V gene TRBV19 combines with J gene TRBJ1-2; 8 nucleotides match TRBD1. The CDR3 loop spans 17 amino acids. Germline CDR1 and CDR2: LNHDA and SQIVND (reference sequence). The V and J ends lost 0 bases and 6 bases, in that order; junction bases with no gene match: 12. The CDR3 loop is CASSIEGQALPHHGYTF. In DNA form, the CDR3 reads TGTGCCAGTAGTATAGAGGGACAGGCCCTACCTCACCATGGCTACACCTTC.

The chain joins TRBV9 to TRBJ2-3; D possibly corresponds to TRBD1 (5 bases). Germline values: CDR1 SGDLS, CDR2 YYNGEE. CDR3 length equals 14 residues. Trimming stripped 0 bases from V and 3 bases from J, with 8 bases between. CDR3 protein: CASSVGQGTDTQYF. The CDR3 bases are TGTGCCAGCAGCGTAGGGCAGGGTACAGATACGCAGTATTTT.

The count of this clonotype is one. This sequence joins TRBV20-1 and TRBJ2-5, with 9 bases matching TRBD1. The CDR3 consists of 17 residues. Trimming removed 1 base from V and 1 base from J; junction bases left unmatched: 10. Germline CDR1 reads DFQATT; CDR2 reads SNEGSKA (reference sequence). The CDR3 sequence: CSARGGTGNWGQETQYF. The CDR3 nucleotides are TGCAGTGCTAGAGGGGGGACAGGGAATTGGGGCCAAGAGACCCAGTACTTC.

The gene calls are TRBV6-5 and TRBJ2-6; D unresolved. The CDR3 spans 17 residues. V lost 0 bases to trimming and J lost 2 bases, with 11 bases between them. Germline V gene data show CDR1 as MNHEY and CDR2 as SVGAGI. The CDR3 DNA reads TGTGCCAGCAGTTACTCCGCATCAGGACCTGGGGCCAACGTCCTGACTTTC. As protein: CASSYSASGPGANVLTF.

The rearrangement links TRBV5-6 to TRBJ2-7, with D tentatively TRBD1 (5 bases). The V end lost 2 bases, the J end lost 9 bases, and 15 bases lay between the germline ends. The CDR3 contains 13 residues. Germline V gene lookup returns CDR1 SGHDT and CDR2 YYEEEE. The CDR3 DNA follows: TGTGCCAGCAGCTTCTGGCAGGGTGCGGTGCAGTACTTC. This gives the protein CASSFWQGAVQYF. The full variable domain, its missing parts supplied by reference TRBV5-6 and TRBJ2-7, is DAGVTQSPTHLIKTRGQQVTLRCSPKSGHDTVSWYQQALGQGPQFIFQYYEEEERQRGNFPDRFSGHQFPNYSSELNVNALLLGDSALYLCASSFWQGAVQYFGPGTRLTVT.

This clonotype turned up a few times. This chain uses TRBV7-8 with TRBJ2-7; D is unresolved. The CDR3 sequence is 15 residues long. From germline, CDR1 is SGHVS and CDR2 FQNEAQ. Trimming stripped 4 bases from V and 3 bases from J, with 16 bases between. Here the CDR3 reads CASSSEEHLFYEQYF. CDR3 DNA sequence: TGTGCCAGCAGCTCCGAGGAGCACCTCTTCTACGAGCAGTACTTC.

This clonotype was counted ten times or more. The rearrangement joins TRBV6-5 to TRBJ1-2; D possibly corresponds to TRBD1 (5 bases). The CDR3 covers 13 residues. Germline V gene data show CDR1 as MNHEY and CDR2 as SVGAGI. The V end lost 5 bases, the J end lost 2 bases, and 9 bases lay between the germline ends. As DNA, the CDR3 is TGTGCCAGCAGTCCCCGGGGCAACTATGGCTACACCTTC. It is translated as CASSPRGNYGYTF.

CDR3 sequence (DNA): TGCAGCGTCGATGTGACAGGGGGGTTGCATGAGCAGTACTTC. Encoded protein: CSVDVTGGLHEQYF. J is TRBJ2-7 and V is TRBV29-1, with 9 bases that match TRBD1. Germline values: CDR1 SQVTM, CDR2 ANQGSEA. The CDR3 is 14 residues long. J was trimmed by 7 bases and V by 6 bases; bases with no gene match: 13.

Worth noting for this clonotype: This could be a read error, since a much larger clone is one nucleotide away. The chain uses TRBV15 and TRBJ2-7, with D maybe TRBD2 (5 bases). CDR3 size: 15 residues. CDR1 is LNHNV, CDR2 YYDKDF, per germline (reference sequence). CDR3 amino acids: CAASAGPAPEDEQYF. Written as DNA, the CDR3 is TGTGCCGCCAGCGCCGGGCCCGCACCGGAGGACGAGCAGTACTTC.

The chain employs TRBV7-8 and TRBJ1-3; D is possibly TRBD1 (5 bases). V lost 0 bases and J 3 bases, leaving 12 bases between the germline ends. This CDR3 is built from 16 residues. CDR1 and CDR2 from the germline V gene are SGHVS and FQNEAQ. The CDR3 DNA is TGTGCCAGCAGCTTAGCTCCCCAGGGATATGGAAACACCATATATTTT. Protein sequence: CASSLAPQGYGNTIYF.

A remark on this clonotype: A read error is possible here, since a much larger clone lies one base away. The chain links TRBV6-6 to TRBJ1-2; tentative D call: TRBD1 (5 bases). This CDR3 comprises 13 residues. Germline V gives CDR1 MNHNY, CDR2 SVGAGI (reference sequence). V lost 0 bases and J 8 bases, leaving 10 bases between the germline ends. CDR3 residues: CASSYSDRGGYTF. As DNA, the CDR3 is TGTGCCAGCAGTTACTCCGACCGGGGCGGCTACACCTTC.

The rearrangement uses TRBV20-1 and TRBJ1-1; a weak D match, TRBD1 (5 bases). Trimming removed 6 bases from V and 4 bases from J, with 15 bases in between. The CDR3 runs 13 residues. The V gene's germline CDR1 is DFQATT and CDR2 SNEGSKA (reference sequence). The CDR3 coding sequence is TGCAGTGCCGCGGGGGTAGGGATCACTGAAGCTTTCTTT. It yields the protein CSAAGVGITEAFF.

This clonotype was seen more than once but under ten times. The rearrangement joins TRBV6-5 to TRBJ1-5; no clear D. Germline V gene data show CDR1 as MNHEY and CDR2 as SVGAGI. This CDR3 has 15 residues. The V end lost 0 bases, the J end lost 5 bases, and 11 bases lay between the germline ends. The CDR3 sequence is CASSYSTGEDQPQHF. The CDR3 DNA reads as TGTGCCAGCAGTTACTCGACGGGTGAAGATCAGCCCCAGCATTTT.

V gene TRBV7-3 combines with J gene TRBJ2-7; 9 positions match TRBD1. CDR1 SGHTA and CDR2 FQGTGA come from the germline V gene. Losses at the gene ends were 7 bases for V and 11 bases for J; bases not matched to a gene: 15. The length of the CDR3 is 14 residues. The CDR3 sequence: CASTPTDRGTIKYF. The CDR3, as DNA: TGTGCCAGCACCCCAACGGACAGGGGAACAATAAAGTACTTC.

The chain has TRBV5-1 and TRBJ2-7; D tentatively reads TRBD1 or TRBD2 (6 bases each). The CDR3 consists of 16 residues. Germline CDR1 SGHRS, CDR2 YFSETQ. Trimming shortened V by 5 bases and J by 6 bases, and 24 bases separated the two germline ends. The CDR3 coding sequence is TGCGCCAGCAGTGCTAGCGATTACAGGGATTGGAGCGAGCAGTACTTC. This encodes CASSASDYRDWSEQYF.

This clonotype was seen repeatedly, ten times or more. This chain links TRBV12-3 or TRBV12-4 with TRBJ1-2; 11 nucleotides agree with TRBD1. The CDR3 has 14 residues. V trimming: 7 bases; J trimming: 14 bases; junction bases outside the gene matches: 15. The CDR3 DNA follows: TGTGCCAGCACCACCCGAGGAGGACAGGGGGCAAGGACCTTC. Protein product: CASTTRGGQGARTF.

In its sample, this clonotype was seen many times. The rearrangement uses TRBV7-9 and TRBJ2-7, with D tentatively TRBD2 (5 bases). Per the germline V gene, CDR1 is SEHNR and CDR2 is FQNEAQ (reference sequence). V was trimmed by 3 bases and J by 2 bases, leaving 11 bases between them. CDR3 length: 14 amino acids. CDR3 sequence: CASSLDGIAYEQYF. CDR3 bases: TGTGCCAGCAGCTTGGACGGGATCGCCTACGAGCAGTACTTC.

This clonotype turned up a few times. The CDR3: CASSVVVGETQYF. The DNA for the CDR3 is TGTGCCAGCAGCGTAGTGGTTGGGGAGACCCAGTACTTC. The chain carries TRBV9 and TRBJ2-5; D unresolved. CDR3 length equals 13 residues. V lost 0 bases and J 5 bases, leaving 8 bases between the germline ends. The V gene's germline CDR1 is SGDLS and CDR2 YYNGEE. Filled out from reference TRBV9 and TRBJ2-5, the complete variable domain reads DSGVTQTPKHLITATGQRVTLRCSPRSGDLSVYWYQQSLDQGLQFLIQYYNGEERAKGNILERFSAQQFPDLHSELNLSSLELGDSALYFCASSVVVGETQYFGPGTRLLVL.

The rearrangement links TRBV11-3 to TRBJ1-3, with D possibly matching TRBD1 (6 bases). With 5 bases removed from V and 3 bases from J, the gap between germline ends came to 17 bases. CDR3 length: 16 amino acids. CDR1 SGHNT and CDR2 YENEEA come from the germline V gene. CDR3 amino acids: CASSARDIFFGNTIYF. CDR3 bases: TGTGCCAGCAGCGCTAGGGACATCTTCTTTGGAAACACCATATATTTT.

This chain connects TRBV29-1 to TRBJ1-2; D is perhaps TRBD1 (5 bases). Between the trimmed V and J ends, which lost 5 bases and 8 bases, there was a span of 18 bases. Germline CDR1 reads SQVTM; CDR2 reads ANQGSEA. The length of the CDR3 is 13 residues. Written as DNA, the CDR3 is TGCAGCGTTCCACAGGAGGGCGCAGTGGGCTACACCTTC. It codes for CSVPQEGAVGYTF.

V and J are TRBV7-9 and TRBJ2-7, with 8 bases aligning to TRBD1. Trimming removed 5 bases from V and 4 bases from J; junction bases left unmatched: 10. This CDR3 comprises 15 residues. CDR1 is SEHNR, CDR2 FQNEAQ, per germline (reference sequence). CDR3 sequence: CASSQPGQGRYEQYF. CDR3 DNA: TGTGCCAGCAGCCAACCCGGACAGGGAAGGTACGAGCAGTACTTC. Full variable domain (missing parts from reference TRBV7-9 and TRBJ2-7): DTGVSQNPRHKITKRGQNVTFRCDPISEHNRLYWYRQTLGQGPEFLTYFQNEAQLEKSRLLSDRFSAERPKGSFSTLEIQRTEQGDSAMYLCASSQPGQGRYEQYFGPGTRLTVT.

Note on this clonotype: This is likely a read error, given that the CDR3 carries no conserved phenylalanine or tryptophan at its end. The rearrangement links TRBV15 to TRBJ2-5; possible D gene TRBD1, 5 bases. V dropped 1 base and J dropped 5 bases, with 14 bases sitting between them. The CDR3 covers 15 residues. Germline V gene data show CDR1 as LNHNV and CDR2 as YYDKDF (reference sequence). DNA for the CDR3: TGTGCCACCAGCAGAGGTCGTCCAGGGCAGGAGACCCAGTACCTC. Amino acids: CATSRGRPGQETQYL.